This entry features one T cell receptor beta chain sequence. Its antigen is not known. This CDR3 has 15 residues. V was cut by 7 bases and J by 0 bases, with 13 bases left in between. CDR1 is MNHEY and CDR2 is SVGAGI in the germline V gene. This entry belongs to a study of T cell repertoires in urothelial bladder cancer. Study results and caveats: Carcinoma specimens had median about 2.2% tumor infiltrating lymphocytes, benign 10% to 15%. One T-cell clone reached up to about 15% of carcinoma infiltrating lymphocytes. Carcinoma specimens had fewer T cells than benign specimens.

Sequenced by immunoSEQ multiplex PCR; TCRdb stores in-frame clones only, minus some. This sample yields around 12,000 clones, of which 55% to 80% are seen a single time; 8.9% belongs to the top ten. Sequenced: tumor-infiltrating cells from bladder cancer. The sequence was collected from a human donor with urothelial carcinoma. The chain is built from TRBV6-5 and TRBJ1-3; D is undetermined. The CDR3 nucleotides are TGTGCCAGCACGGATTCAGTCTTCTCTGGAAACACCATATATTTT. Translation: CASTDSVFSGNTIYF.